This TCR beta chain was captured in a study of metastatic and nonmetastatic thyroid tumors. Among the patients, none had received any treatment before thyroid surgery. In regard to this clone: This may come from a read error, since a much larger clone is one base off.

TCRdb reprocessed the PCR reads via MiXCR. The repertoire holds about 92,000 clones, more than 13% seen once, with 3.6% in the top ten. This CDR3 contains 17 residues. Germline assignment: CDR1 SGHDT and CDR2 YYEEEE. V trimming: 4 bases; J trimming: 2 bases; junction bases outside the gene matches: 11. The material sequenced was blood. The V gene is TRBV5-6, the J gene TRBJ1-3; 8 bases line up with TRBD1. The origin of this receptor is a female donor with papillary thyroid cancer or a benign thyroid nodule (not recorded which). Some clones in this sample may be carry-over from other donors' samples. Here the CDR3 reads CASSHWSGTGAGNTIYF. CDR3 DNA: TGTGCCAGCAGCCATTGGTCCGGGACAGGAGCTGGAAACACCATATATTTT.